Listed here are 5 T cell receptor beta chains from one sample, sequenced in a study of cytomegalovirus exposure and HLA in healthy donors. This table comes from immunoSEQ multiplex PCR, and its TCRdb copy is limited to in-frame clones, with some not included. The sample lists approximately 150,000 clones, 85% to 90% occurring once. Sequencing was carried out using PBMCs. The receptor set was obtained from a woman in her 30s in good health and CMV-seronegative.

Here the CDR3 DNA reads TGTGCCAGCAGCTTAGGCGGTGGCTACACCTTC. Protein sequence: CASSLGGGYTF. The chain carries TRBV11-2 and TRBJ1-2; D gene uncertain. V was cut by 1 base and J by 7 bases, with 4 bases left in between. CDR3 size: 11 residues. Per the germline V gene, CDR1 is SGHAT and CDR2 is FQNNGV.

This clone was observed a single time. The chain is built from TRBV4-1 and TRBJ1-1; a possible D gene is TRBD1 (5 bases). V was shortened by 3 bases and J by 2 bases, with 10 bases between the two germline ends. This CDR3 contains 14 residues. Germline V lookup: CDR1 MGHRA, CDR2 YSYEKL. The CDR3 loop is CASSQEDSNTEAFF. In DNA, the CDR3 is TGCGCCAGCAGCCAGGAAGACAGCAACACTGAAGCTTTCTTT.

V is TRBV5-1 and J is TRBJ1-1; tentative D call: TRBD1 (6 bases). Germline values: CDR1 SGHRS, CDR2 YFSETQ. V was shortened by 0 bases and J by 10 bases, with 25 bases between the two germline ends. The CDR3 has 17 residues. DNA for the CDR3: TGCGCCAGCAGCTTGGATGTGCGGGGGGCGGAGGATTCACGAGCTTTCTTT. Translating gives CASSLDVRGAEDSRAFF.

This CDR3 reads CASSEGQGLHEQYF. For the CDR3, the DNA is TGTGCCAGCAGCGAGGGACAGGGTCTCCACGAGCAGTACTTC. The gene calls are TRBV2 and TRBJ2-7; 9 bases are a match to TRBD1. The CDR3 runs 14 residues. After removal of 6 bases from V and 5 bases from J, the junction contained 8 bases not matched to a gene. Germline assignment: CDR1 SNHLY and CDR2 FYNNEI.

J is TRBJ2-5 and V is TRBV7-6, with 8 positions matching TRBD1. The CDR3 has 16 amino acids. Germline-derived CDR1 and CDR2 are SGHVS and FNYEAQ. J was trimmed by 5 bases and V by 1 base; bases with no gene match: 9. In nucleotides, the CDR3 is TGTGCCAGCAGCTTAGATTTGCAGGGGGCAGGGGAGACCCAGTACTTC. Encoded protein: CASSLDLQGAGETQYF.